This T cell receptor (beta chain) was found in a study of CD8 T cells in ankylosing spondylitis. Study-wide results and caveats: Blood of patients with ankylosing spondylitis appeared to be characterized by a TCR beta motif of fewer than 10 highly homologous variants.

The germline gives CDR1 SQVTM, CDR2 ANQGSEA. V shed 3 bases, J shed 8 bases, and the junction held 8 bases outside the gene matches. CDR3 length equals 13 residues. One entry per CDR3 protein results from TCRdb running MiXCR on the 5' RACE reads. In the table there are about 240,000 distinct CDR3 sequences, under 30% of which are singletons. This clonotype has ten or more counts. The antigen is not known. The rearrangement links TRBV29-1 to TRBJ1-2; 8 bases are a match to TRBD1. The source is a male donor with ankylosing spondylitis or in good health (not recorded which). What was sequenced was blood, either unsorted or a sorted T cell fraction (not recorded which). The CDR3 bases are TGCAGCGTTGACCCACAGGGGGGAAGAGGCTACACCTTC. This sequence encodes CSVDPQGGRGYTF.